This is a list of T cell receptor beta chains from one sample in a study of patients and donors after allogeneic stem cell transplantation. TCRdb re-derived calls from the RT-PCR reads in MiXCR, one entry per CDR3 protein. The sample carries 200,000 to 250,000 distinct CDR3 sequences, over 12% recorded once. The sequenced sample consisted of blood, either unsorted or a sorted T cell fraction (not recorded which). Source of these receptors: a human donor who was either an allogeneic HSCT recipient or a stem cell or donor lymphocyte infusion donor (not recorded which). It is not recorded whose cells these are; they may come from a transplant donor. Both conserved end residues are part of each CDR3. D genes are given only for firm matches. Not every row has a clone size; where given, it reads once, few, many or a size class.

D gene: TRBD1
V gene: TRBV7-2
clone size: -
J gene: TRBJ1-2
CDR3 protein: CASSLAPGGQSGYTF
CDR3 DNA: TGTGCCAGCAGCTTAGCCCCAGGGGGCCAAAGTGGCTACACCTTC

D gene: TRBD1
V gene: TRBV20-1
clone size: -
J gene: TRBJ1-2
CDR3 protein: CSARSVQGATNYGYTF
CDR3 DNA: TGCAGTGCTAGGTCGGTACAGGGGGCAACTAACTATGGCTACACCTTC

D gene: -
V gene: TRBV20-1
clone size: -
J gene: TRBJ2-6
CDR3 protein: CSATNMPRGLISSGANVLTF
CDR3 DNA: TGCAGTGCTACAAATATGCCTCGGGGCCTGATCAGCTCTGGGGCCAACGTCCTGACTTTC

D gene: -
V gene: TRBV2
clone size: -
J gene: TRBJ2-6
CDR3 protein: CASRGRISGANVLTF
CDR3 DNA: TGTGCCAGCAGGGGGCGGATATCTGGGGCCAACGTCCTGACTTTC

D gene: -
V gene: TRBV5-8
clone size: few
J gene: TRBJ1-6
CDR3 protein: CASSLEGRRDSPLHF
CDR3 DNA: TGTGCCAGCAGCTTGGAGGGCAGGAGGGATTCACCCCTCCACTTT

D gene: -
V gene: TRBV18
clone size: few
J gene: TRBJ1-5
CDR3 protein: CASSPNQPQHF
CDR3 DNA: TGTGCCAGCTCACCAAATCAGCCCCAGCATTTT

D gene: TRBD1
V gene: TRBV12-3/TRBV12-4
clone size: many
J gene: TRBJ1-3
CDR3 protein: CASSDREGNTIYF
CDR3 DNA: TGTGCCAGCAGCGACAGGGAAGGAAACACCATATATTTT

D gene: -
V gene: TRBV7-2
clone size: -
J gene: TRBJ2-2
CDR3 protein: CASSLAPLAGELFF
CDR3 DNA: TGTGCCAGCAGCTTAGCGCCGTTAGCCGGGGAGCTGTTTTTT

D gene: -
V gene: TRBV7-2
clone size: medium-sized
J gene: TRBJ1-5
CDR3 protein: CASSLERGLKPQHF
CDR3 DNA: TGTGCCAGCAGCTTAGAGCGGGGATTGAAGCCCCAGCATTTT

D gene: -
V gene: TRBV10-3
clone size: -
J gene: TRBJ2-7
CDR3 protein: CAGGEGSYEQYF
CDR3 DNA: TGTGCCGGGGGTGAAGGAAGCTACGAGCAGTACTTC

D gene: -
V gene: TRBV7-2
clone size: many
J gene: TRBJ2-5
CDR3 protein: CASSKTGPRETQYF
CDR3 DNA: TGTGCCAGCAGCAAGACTGGCCCTCGGGAGACCCAGTACTTC

D gene: -
V gene: TRBV4-1
clone size: -
J gene: TRBJ1-1
CDR3 protein: CASSQGGRGGWTEAFF
CDR3 DNA: TGCGCCAGCAGCCAAGGGGGCAGGGGAGGGTGGACTGAAGCTTTCTTT

D gene: TRBD2
V gene: TRBV27
clone size: many
J gene: TRBJ2-1
CDR3 protein: CASKGLAGNSYNEQFF
CDR3 DNA: TGTGCCAGCAAGGGACTAGCGGGAAACTCCTACAATGAGCAGTTCTTC

D gene: -
V gene: TRBV19
clone size: -
J gene: TRBJ1-1
CDR3 protein: CASSQIVGTEAFF
CDR3 DNA: TGTGCCAGTAGTCAAATCGTTGGGACTGAAGCTTTCTTT

D gene: -
V gene: TRBV20-1
clone size: many
J gene: TRBJ2-7
CDR3 protein: CSARVSQGGNYEQYF
CDR3 DNA: TGCAGTGCTAGAGTCAGTCAGGGGGGGAACTACGAGCAGTACTTC

D gene: TRBD1
V gene: TRBV7-2
clone size: many
J gene: TRBJ1-4
CDR3 protein: CASSSGTGKLFF
CDR3 DNA: TGTGCCAGCAGCAGTGGGACAGGGAAACTGTTTTTT

D gene: TRBD2
V gene: TRBV30
clone size: -
J gene: TRBJ2-3
CDR3 protein: CAWRSGRVFVGTDTQYF
CDR3 DNA: TGTGCCTGGAGAAGCGGGAGGGTATTTGTAGGCACAGATACGCAGTATTTT

D gene: -
V gene: TRBV10-3
clone size: many
J gene: TRBJ1-6
CDR3 protein: CAIAGVDNSPLHF
CDR3 DNA: TGTGCCATCGCCGGGGTGGATAATTCACCCCTCCACTTT

D gene: -
V gene: TRBV5-1
clone size: -
J gene: TRBJ2-6
CDR3 protein: CASSFDRRSGANVLTF
CDR3 DNA: TGCGCCAGCAGCTTCGACAGGCGCTCTGGGGCCAACGTCCTGACTTTC

D gene: TRBD2
V gene: TRBV9
clone size: many
J gene: TRBJ2-2
CDR3 protein: CASSVGASGRTGELFF
CDR3 DNA: TGTGCCAGCAGCGTAGGGGCTAGCGGGAGAACCGGGGAGCTGTTTTTT

D gene: -
V gene: TRBV7-9
clone size: few
J gene: TRBJ1-2
CDR3 protein: CASSHGGPQLYGYTF
CDR3 DNA: TGTGCCAGCAGCCATGGGGGCCCCCAACTATATGGCTACACCTTC

D gene: TRBD1
V gene: TRBV12-3/TRBV12-4
clone size: few
J gene: TRBJ1-4
CDR3 protein: CASSHRGLRTNEKLFF
CDR3 DNA: TGTGCCAGCAGTCACAGGGGGCTACGGACTAATGAAAAACTGTTTTTT

D gene: TRBD2
V gene: TRBV4-3
clone size: many
J gene: TRBJ2-2
CDR3 protein: CASSQDFAGVTGELFF
CDR3 DNA: TGCGCCAGCAGCCAAGATTTCGCGGGGGTAACCGGGGAGCTGTTTTTT

D gene: TRBD2
V gene: TRBV20-1
clone size: few
J gene: TRBJ2-2
CDR3 protein: CSATSGRAGGEATGELFF
CDR3 DNA: TGCAGTGCTACTAGCGGGAGGGCCGGGGGAGAGGCGACCGGGGAGCTGTTTTTT

D gene: -
V gene: TRBV15
clone size: many
J gene: TRBJ2-7
CDR3 protein: CATSRDFGSYEQYF
CDR3 DNA: TGTGCCACCAGCAGAGATTTCGGCTCCTACGAGCAGTACTTC

D gene: -
V gene: TRBV11-2
clone size: many
J gene: TRBJ2-2
CDR3 protein: CASSPGSWRANTGELFF
CDR3 DNA: TGTGCCAGCAGCCCGGGAAGTTGGAGGGCGAACACCGGGGAGCTGTTTTTT

D gene: -
V gene: TRBV7-3
clone size: many
J gene: TRBJ2-2
CDR3 protein: CASSSTLGGGELFF
CDR3 DNA: TGTGCCAGCAGCTCGACCCTGGGAGGCGGGGAGCTGTTTTTT

D gene: -
V gene: TRBV7-9
clone size: -
J gene: TRBJ2-2
CDR3 protein: CASSFLVGSGTGELFF
CDR3 DNA: TGTGCCAGCAGCTTCCTCGTTGGTAGCGGCACCGGGGAGCTGTTTTTT

D gene: -
V gene: TRBV6-2/TRBV6-3
clone size: few
J gene: TRBJ2-6
CDR3 protein: CASKGSSSGANVLTF
CDR3 DNA: TGTGCCAGCAAGGGTTCCAGCTCTGGGGCCAACGTCCTGACTTTC

D gene: -
V gene: TRBV12-3/TRBV12-4
clone size: many
J gene: TRBJ1-2
CDR3 protein: CASSFGRGIGYTF
CDR3 DNA: TGTGCCAGCAGTTTTGGCAGGGGTATTGGCTACACCTTC

D gene: -
V gene: TRBV18
clone size: -
J gene: TRBJ2-3
CDR3 protein: CASSRTGASTDTQYF
CDR3 DNA: TGTGCCAGCTCACGAACGGGGGCTAGCACAGATACGCAGTATTTT

D gene: TRBD1
V gene: TRBV9
clone size: -
J gene: TRBJ1-4
CDR3 protein: CASSTTGRREKLFF
CDR3 DNA: TGTGCCAGCAGCACGACAGGGAGGCGTGAAAAACTGTTTTTT

D gene: -
V gene: TRBV20-1
clone size: -
J gene: TRBJ1-5
CDR3 protein: CSASPGIGNQPQHF
CDR3 DNA: TGCAGTGCTAGCCCCGGGATAGGCAATCAGCCCCAGCATTTT

D gene: -
V gene: TRBV30
clone size: few
J gene: TRBJ2-3
CDR3 protein: CAWSRMSSTDTQYF
CDR3 DNA: TGTGCCTGGAGCCGTATGAGCAGCACAGATACGCAGTATTTT

D gene: -
V gene: TRBV29-1
clone size: -
J gene: TRBJ1-1
CDR3 protein: CSVEGAGNTEAFF
CDR3 DNA: TGCAGCGTTGAAGGTGCAGGTAACACTGAAGCTTTCTTT

D gene: TRBD1
V gene: TRBV10-3
clone size: many
J gene: TRBJ2-7
CDR3 protein: CAISTGTGPYEQYF
CDR3 DNA: TGTGCCATCAGTACCGGGACAGGGCCCTACGAGCAGTACTTC

D gene: -
V gene: TRBV29-1
clone size: few
J gene: TRBJ2-5
CDR3 protein: CSVARGARETQYF
CDR3 DNA: TGCAGCGTCGCTCGGGGGGCCCGGGAGACCCAGTACTTC

D gene: TRBD1
V gene: TRBV24-1
clone size: many
J gene: TRBJ2-4
CDR3 protein: CATSRDRDGIQYF
CDR3 DNA: TGTGCCACCAGCCGGGACAGGGACGGCATTCAGTACTTC

D gene: -
V gene: TRBV2
clone size: many
J gene: TRBJ2-2
CDR3 protein: CASSLNENTGELFF
CDR3 DNA: TGTGCCAGCAGCCTGAACGAAAACACCGGGGAGCTGTTTTTT

D gene: -
V gene: TRBV5-1
clone size: -
J gene: TRBJ1-5
CDR3 protein: CASRWGADSNQPQHF
CDR3 DNA: TGCGCCAGCCGGTGGGGGGCGGATAGCAATCAGCCCCAGCATTTT

D gene: -
V gene: TRBV19
clone size: -
J gene: TRBJ2-3
CDR3 protein: CASKRPGGTDTQYF
CDR3 DNA: TGTGCCAGTAAACGCCCCGGGGGCACAGATACGCAGTATTTT

D gene: -
V gene: TRBV4-1
clone size: many
J gene: TRBJ1-2
CDR3 protein: CASSQEPGTVYGYTF
CDR3 DNA: TGCGCCAGCAGCCAAGAGCCCGGAACTGTCTATGGCTACACCTTC

D gene: -
V gene: TRBV5-4
clone size: many
J gene: TRBJ2-7
CDR3 protein: CASSLAQGLIYEQYF
CDR3 DNA: TGTGCCAGCAGCTTGGCACAGGGTTTAATCTACGAGCAGTACTTC

D gene: TRBD1
V gene: TRBV20-1
clone size: -
J gene: TRBJ2-7
CDR3 protein: CSAQGQGVTYEQYF
CDR3 DNA: TGCAGTGCCCAGGGACAGGGGGTCACCTACGAGCAGTACTTC

D gene: TRBD1
V gene: TRBV11-1
clone size: many
J gene: TRBJ2-1
CDR3 protein: CASSPTGTNEQFF
CDR3 DNA: TGTGCCAGCAGCCCGACAGGGACCAATGAGCAGTTCTTC

D gene: -
V gene: TRBV6-1
clone size: -
J gene: TRBJ1-1
CDR3 protein: CASRDGEWTEAFF
CDR3 DNA: TGTGCCAGCAGAGACGGGGAATGGACTGAAGCTTTCTTT

D gene: TRBD2
V gene: TRBV20-1
clone size: -
J gene: TRBJ2-7
CDR3 protein: CSARSGTMLYEQYF
CDR3 DNA: TGCAGTGCTAGGTCCGGGACTATGTTATACGAGCAGTACTTC

D gene: TRBD1
V gene: TRBV5-1
clone size: few
J gene: TRBJ1-6
CDR3 protein: CASSEDRGFAPLHF
CDR3 DNA: TGCGCCAGCAGCGAAGACAGGGGGTTTGCACCCCTCCACTTT

D gene: -
V gene: TRBV6-2/TRBV6-3
clone size: few
J gene: TRBJ1-2
CDR3 protein: CASSFDFRGYTF
CDR3 DNA: -

D gene: -
V gene: TRBV15
clone size: few
J gene: TRBJ1-1
CDR3 protein: CATSRFGGGDTEAFF
CDR3 DNA: TGTGCCACCAGCAGATTCGGTGGAGGGGACACTGAAGCTTTCTTT

D gene: -
V gene: TRBV20-1
clone size: many
J gene: TRBJ2-1
CDR3 protein: CSANWWRSWDEQFF
CDR3 DNA: TGCAGTGCAAATTGGTGGAGGTCTTGGGATGAGCAGTTCTTC

D gene: -
V gene: TRBV27
clone size: -
J gene: TRBJ2-5
CDR3 protein: CASGVAETQYF
CDR3 DNA: TGTGCCTCTGGGGTGGCAGAGACCCAGTACTTC

D gene: TRBD2
V gene: TRBV7-2
clone size: few
J gene: TRBJ2-5
CDR3 protein: CASSLDGGFYETQYF
CDR3 DNA: TGTGCCAGCAGCTTAGACGGGGGGTTTTACGAGACCCAGTACTTC

D gene: -
V gene: TRBV3-1
clone size: few
J gene: TRBJ2-3
CDR3 protein: CASSPRRGAGTDTQYF
CDR3 DNA: TGTGCCAGCAGCCCGCGACGAGGGGCTGGCACAGATACGCAGTATTTT